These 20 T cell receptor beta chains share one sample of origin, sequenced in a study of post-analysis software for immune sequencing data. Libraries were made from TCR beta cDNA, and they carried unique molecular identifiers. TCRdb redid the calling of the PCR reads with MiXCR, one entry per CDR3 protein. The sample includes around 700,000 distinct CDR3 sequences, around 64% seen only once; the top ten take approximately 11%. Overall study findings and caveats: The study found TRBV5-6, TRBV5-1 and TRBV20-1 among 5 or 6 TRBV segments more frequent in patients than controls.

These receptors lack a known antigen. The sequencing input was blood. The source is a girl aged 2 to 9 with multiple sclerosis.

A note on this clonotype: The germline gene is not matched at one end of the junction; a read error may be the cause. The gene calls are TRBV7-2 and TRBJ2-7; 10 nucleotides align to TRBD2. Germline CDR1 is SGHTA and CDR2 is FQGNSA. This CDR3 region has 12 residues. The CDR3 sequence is CACSFSGGPQYF. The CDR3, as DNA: TGTGCCTGCAGCTTTAGCGGGGGGCCTCAGTACTTC.

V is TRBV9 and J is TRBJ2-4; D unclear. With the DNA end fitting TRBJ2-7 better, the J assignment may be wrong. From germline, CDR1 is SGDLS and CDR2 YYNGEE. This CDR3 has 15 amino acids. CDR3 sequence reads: CASSVGNQRPYEQYF. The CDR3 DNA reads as TGTGCCAGCAGCGTAGGGAATCAGCGACCCTACGAGCAGTACTTC.

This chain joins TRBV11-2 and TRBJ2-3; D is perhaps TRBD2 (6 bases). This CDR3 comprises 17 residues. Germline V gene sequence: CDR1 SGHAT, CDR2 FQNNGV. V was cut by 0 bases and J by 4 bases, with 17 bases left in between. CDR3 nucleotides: TGTGCCAGCAGCTTAGAGATTGGGGGAGGTAGCGCAGATACGCAGTATTTT. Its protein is CASSLEIGGGSADTQYF.

The CDR3 nucleotides read TGCAGCGTGTTCGACAGCCACGAGCAGTACTTC. Its translation is CSVFDSHEQYF. The chain joins TRBV29-1 to TRBJ2-7; D may be TRBD1 (5 bases). The CDR3 length is 11 residues. Trimming cost V 6 bases and J 5 bases, with 11 bases left between them. Germline V gene lookup returns CDR1 SQVTM and CDR2 ANQGSEA.

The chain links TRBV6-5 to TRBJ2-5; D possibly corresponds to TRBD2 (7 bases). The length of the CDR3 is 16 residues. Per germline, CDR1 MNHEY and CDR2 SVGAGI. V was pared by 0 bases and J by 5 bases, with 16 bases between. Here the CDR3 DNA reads TGTGCCAGCAGTTACTCATTCGGGGGGCCGGCGGAGACCCAGTACTTC. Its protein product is CASSYSFGGPAETQYF.

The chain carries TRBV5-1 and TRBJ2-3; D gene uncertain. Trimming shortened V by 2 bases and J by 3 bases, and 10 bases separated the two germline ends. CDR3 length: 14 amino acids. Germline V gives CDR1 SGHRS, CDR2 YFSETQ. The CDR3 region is CASSLYQGTDTQYF. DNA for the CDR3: TGCGCCAGCAGCTTATATCAAGGAACAGATACGCAGTATTTT.

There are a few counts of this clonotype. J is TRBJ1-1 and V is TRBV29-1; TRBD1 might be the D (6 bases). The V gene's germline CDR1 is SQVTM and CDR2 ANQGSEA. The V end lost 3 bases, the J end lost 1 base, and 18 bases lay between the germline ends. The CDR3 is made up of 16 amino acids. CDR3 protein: CSVDSLAGAPNTEAFF. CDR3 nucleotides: TGCAGCGTTGATTCCCTGGCAGGGGCCCCGAACACTGAAGCTTTCTTT.

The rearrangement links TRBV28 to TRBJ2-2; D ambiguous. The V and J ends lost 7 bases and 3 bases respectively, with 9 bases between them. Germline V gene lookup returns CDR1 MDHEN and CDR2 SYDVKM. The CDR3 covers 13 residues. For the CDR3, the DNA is TGTGCCAGCAAGAGTGGATACACCGGGGAGCTGTTTTTT. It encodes CASKSGYTGELFF.

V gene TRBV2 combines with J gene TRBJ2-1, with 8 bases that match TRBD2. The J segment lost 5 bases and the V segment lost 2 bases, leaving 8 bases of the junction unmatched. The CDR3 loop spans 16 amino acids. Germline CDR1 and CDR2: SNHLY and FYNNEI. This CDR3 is CASSERRAGDDNEQFF. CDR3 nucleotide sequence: TGTGCCAGCAGTGAAAGGCGAGCGGGGGATGACAATGAGCAGTTCTTC.

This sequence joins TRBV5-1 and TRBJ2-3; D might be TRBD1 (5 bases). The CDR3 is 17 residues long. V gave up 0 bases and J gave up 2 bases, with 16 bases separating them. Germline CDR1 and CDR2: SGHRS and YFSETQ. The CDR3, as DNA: TGCGCCAGCAGCTTGGACCTACTGGGGCCTGACACAGATACGCAGTATTTT. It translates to CASSLDLLGPDTDTQYF. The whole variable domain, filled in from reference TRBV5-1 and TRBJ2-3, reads KAGVTQTPRYLIKTRGQQVTLSCSPISGHRSVSWYQQTPGQGLQFLFEYFSETQRNKGNFPGRFSGRQFSNSRSEMNVSTLELGDSALYLCASSLDLLGPDTDTQYFGPGTRLTVL.

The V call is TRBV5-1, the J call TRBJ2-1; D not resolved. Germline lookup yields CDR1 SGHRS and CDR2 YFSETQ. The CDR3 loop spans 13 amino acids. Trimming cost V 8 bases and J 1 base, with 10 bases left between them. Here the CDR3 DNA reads TGCGCCAGTGGAGCCCCGTCCTACAATGAGCAGTTCTTC. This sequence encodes CASGAPSYNEQFF.

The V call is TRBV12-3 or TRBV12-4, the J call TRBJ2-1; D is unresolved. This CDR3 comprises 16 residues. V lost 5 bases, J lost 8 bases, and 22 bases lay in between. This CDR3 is CASSPFGRSRNDEQFF. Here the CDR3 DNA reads TGTGCCAGCAGTCCGTTCGGGCGTTCTCGTAACGATGAGCAGTTCTTC.

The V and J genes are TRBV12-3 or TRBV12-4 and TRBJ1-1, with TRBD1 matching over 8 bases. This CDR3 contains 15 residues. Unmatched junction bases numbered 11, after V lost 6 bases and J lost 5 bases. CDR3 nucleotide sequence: TGTGCCAGCAGCCAAATTCAGGGGGCTGGTACTGAAGCTTTCTTT. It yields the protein CASSQIQGAGTEAFF.

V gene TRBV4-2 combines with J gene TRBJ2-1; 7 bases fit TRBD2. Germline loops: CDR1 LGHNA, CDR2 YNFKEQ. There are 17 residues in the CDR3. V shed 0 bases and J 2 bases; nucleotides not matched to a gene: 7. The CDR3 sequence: CASSQDEASGPYNEQFF. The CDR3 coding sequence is TGTGCCAGCAGCCAAGATGAGGCTAGCGGACCCTACAATGAGCAGTTCTTC.

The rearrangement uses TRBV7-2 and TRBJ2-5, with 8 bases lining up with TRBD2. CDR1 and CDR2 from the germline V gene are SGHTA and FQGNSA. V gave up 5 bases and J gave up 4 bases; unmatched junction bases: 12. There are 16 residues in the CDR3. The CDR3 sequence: CASSARGPGGRETQYF. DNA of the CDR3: TGTGCCAGCAGCGCCCGAGGCCCGGGAGGGCGAGAGACCCAGTACTTC.

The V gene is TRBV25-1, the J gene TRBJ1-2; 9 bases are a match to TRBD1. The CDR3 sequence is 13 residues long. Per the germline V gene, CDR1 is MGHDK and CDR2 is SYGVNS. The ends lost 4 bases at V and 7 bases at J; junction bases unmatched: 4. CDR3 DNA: TGTGCCAGCAGTGGTTGGACAGGGGTTGGCTACACCTTC. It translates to CASSGWTGVGYTF.

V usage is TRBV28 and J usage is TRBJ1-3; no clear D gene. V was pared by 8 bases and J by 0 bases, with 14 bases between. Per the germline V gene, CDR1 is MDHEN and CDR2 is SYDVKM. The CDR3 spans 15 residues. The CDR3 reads CASSRHGSSGNTIYF. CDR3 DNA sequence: TGTGCCAGCTCCCGGCACGGGAGCTCTGGAAACACCATATATTTT.

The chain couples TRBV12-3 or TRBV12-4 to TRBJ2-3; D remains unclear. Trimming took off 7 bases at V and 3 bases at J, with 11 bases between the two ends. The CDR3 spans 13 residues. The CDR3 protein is CASNIEQTDTQYF. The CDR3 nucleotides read TGTGCCAGCAATATAGAGCAGACAGATACGCAGTATTTT.

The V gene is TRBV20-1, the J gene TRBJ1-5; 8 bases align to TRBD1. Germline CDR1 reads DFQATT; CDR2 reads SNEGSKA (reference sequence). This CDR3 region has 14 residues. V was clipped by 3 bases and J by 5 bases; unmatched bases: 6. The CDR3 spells CSASAQGAYQPQHF. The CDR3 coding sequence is TGCAGTGCTAGTGCCCAGGGGGCCTATCAGCCCCAGCATTTT.

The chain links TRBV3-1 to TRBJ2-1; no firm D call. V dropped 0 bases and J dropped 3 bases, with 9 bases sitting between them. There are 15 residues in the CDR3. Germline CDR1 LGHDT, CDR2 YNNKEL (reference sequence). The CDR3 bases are TGTGCCAGCAGCCAAGACATGGACGGCTACAATGAGCAGTTCTTC. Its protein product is CASSQDMDGYNEQFF.